This T cell receptor beta chain appears in the sequencing data of a study of T cells after yellow fever vaccination. This CDR3 has 16 amino acids. The V gene's germline CDR1 is SGHKS and CDR2 YYEKEE (reference sequence). Trimming removed 0 bases from V and 5 bases from J, with 15 bases in between. This clonotype was detected a few times. What it recognizes is unknown. TCRdb reprocessed the 5' RACE reads via MiXCR and lists one record per CDR3 protein. Of 400,000 or so distinct CDR3 sequences listed, more than 9% were seen once; the top ten hold less than 20%. Study-level findings and limits: Most primary-vaccination clones reappeared after the booster (approximately 95% CD4, about 90% CD8).

This clonotype was obtained from a man between 18 and 29 years old who received the YFV17D yellow fever vaccine. The source material was PBMCs, sampled on the day of the first yellow fever vaccination. V usage is TRBV5-5 and J usage is TRBJ2-1, with TRBD1 as a possible D gene (5 bases). The CDR3 loop reads CASSLADRSFHNEQFF. For the CDR3, the DNA is TGTGCCAGCAGCTTGGCAGACAGAAGCTTCCACAATGAGCAGTTCTTC. Full variable domain (outside the CDR3, taken from reference TRBV5-5 and TRBJ2-1): DAGVTQSPTHLIKTRGQQVTLRCSPISGHKSVSWYQQVLGQGPQFIFQYYEKEERGRGNFPDRFSARQFPNYSSELNVNALLLGDSALYLCASSLADRSFHNEQFFGPGTRLTVL.